The clone carrying this T cell receptor beta chain has a handful of counts. One base away lies a much larger clone, so this may be a sequencing read error. TCRdb redid the calling of the 5' RACE reads with MiXCR, one entry per CDR3 protein. The sample has about 43,000 distinct CDR3 sequences, roughly 23% seen once. Treg sorting used a CD4+CD25+CD127-/low gate. CDR3 size: 17 residues. Per germline, CDR1 SGDLS and CDR2 YYNGEE. This clonotype originated in a female donor with breast cancer. The specimen was Tregs sorted from a lymph node. The V call is TRBV9, the J call TRBJ2-7, with 12 positions matching TRBD1. CDR3 nucleotides: TGTGCCAGCAGCCCGGGAGGAGGGACAGGGGGCTCCTGCGAGCAGTACTTC. It encodes CASSPGGGTGGSCEQYF.